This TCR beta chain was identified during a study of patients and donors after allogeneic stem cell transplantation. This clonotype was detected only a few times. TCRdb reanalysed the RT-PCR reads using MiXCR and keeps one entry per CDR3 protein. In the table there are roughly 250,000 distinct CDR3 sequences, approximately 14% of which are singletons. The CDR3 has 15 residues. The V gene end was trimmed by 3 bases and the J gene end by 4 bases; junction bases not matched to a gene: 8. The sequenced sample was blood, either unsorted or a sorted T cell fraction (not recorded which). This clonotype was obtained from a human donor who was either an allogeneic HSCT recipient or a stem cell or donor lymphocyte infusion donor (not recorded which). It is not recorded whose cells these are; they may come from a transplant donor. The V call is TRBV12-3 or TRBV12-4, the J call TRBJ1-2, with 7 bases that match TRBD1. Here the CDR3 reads CASSFVTGFFYGYTF. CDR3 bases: TGTGCCAGCAGTTTCGTGACAGGGTTTTTCTATGGCTACACCTTC.